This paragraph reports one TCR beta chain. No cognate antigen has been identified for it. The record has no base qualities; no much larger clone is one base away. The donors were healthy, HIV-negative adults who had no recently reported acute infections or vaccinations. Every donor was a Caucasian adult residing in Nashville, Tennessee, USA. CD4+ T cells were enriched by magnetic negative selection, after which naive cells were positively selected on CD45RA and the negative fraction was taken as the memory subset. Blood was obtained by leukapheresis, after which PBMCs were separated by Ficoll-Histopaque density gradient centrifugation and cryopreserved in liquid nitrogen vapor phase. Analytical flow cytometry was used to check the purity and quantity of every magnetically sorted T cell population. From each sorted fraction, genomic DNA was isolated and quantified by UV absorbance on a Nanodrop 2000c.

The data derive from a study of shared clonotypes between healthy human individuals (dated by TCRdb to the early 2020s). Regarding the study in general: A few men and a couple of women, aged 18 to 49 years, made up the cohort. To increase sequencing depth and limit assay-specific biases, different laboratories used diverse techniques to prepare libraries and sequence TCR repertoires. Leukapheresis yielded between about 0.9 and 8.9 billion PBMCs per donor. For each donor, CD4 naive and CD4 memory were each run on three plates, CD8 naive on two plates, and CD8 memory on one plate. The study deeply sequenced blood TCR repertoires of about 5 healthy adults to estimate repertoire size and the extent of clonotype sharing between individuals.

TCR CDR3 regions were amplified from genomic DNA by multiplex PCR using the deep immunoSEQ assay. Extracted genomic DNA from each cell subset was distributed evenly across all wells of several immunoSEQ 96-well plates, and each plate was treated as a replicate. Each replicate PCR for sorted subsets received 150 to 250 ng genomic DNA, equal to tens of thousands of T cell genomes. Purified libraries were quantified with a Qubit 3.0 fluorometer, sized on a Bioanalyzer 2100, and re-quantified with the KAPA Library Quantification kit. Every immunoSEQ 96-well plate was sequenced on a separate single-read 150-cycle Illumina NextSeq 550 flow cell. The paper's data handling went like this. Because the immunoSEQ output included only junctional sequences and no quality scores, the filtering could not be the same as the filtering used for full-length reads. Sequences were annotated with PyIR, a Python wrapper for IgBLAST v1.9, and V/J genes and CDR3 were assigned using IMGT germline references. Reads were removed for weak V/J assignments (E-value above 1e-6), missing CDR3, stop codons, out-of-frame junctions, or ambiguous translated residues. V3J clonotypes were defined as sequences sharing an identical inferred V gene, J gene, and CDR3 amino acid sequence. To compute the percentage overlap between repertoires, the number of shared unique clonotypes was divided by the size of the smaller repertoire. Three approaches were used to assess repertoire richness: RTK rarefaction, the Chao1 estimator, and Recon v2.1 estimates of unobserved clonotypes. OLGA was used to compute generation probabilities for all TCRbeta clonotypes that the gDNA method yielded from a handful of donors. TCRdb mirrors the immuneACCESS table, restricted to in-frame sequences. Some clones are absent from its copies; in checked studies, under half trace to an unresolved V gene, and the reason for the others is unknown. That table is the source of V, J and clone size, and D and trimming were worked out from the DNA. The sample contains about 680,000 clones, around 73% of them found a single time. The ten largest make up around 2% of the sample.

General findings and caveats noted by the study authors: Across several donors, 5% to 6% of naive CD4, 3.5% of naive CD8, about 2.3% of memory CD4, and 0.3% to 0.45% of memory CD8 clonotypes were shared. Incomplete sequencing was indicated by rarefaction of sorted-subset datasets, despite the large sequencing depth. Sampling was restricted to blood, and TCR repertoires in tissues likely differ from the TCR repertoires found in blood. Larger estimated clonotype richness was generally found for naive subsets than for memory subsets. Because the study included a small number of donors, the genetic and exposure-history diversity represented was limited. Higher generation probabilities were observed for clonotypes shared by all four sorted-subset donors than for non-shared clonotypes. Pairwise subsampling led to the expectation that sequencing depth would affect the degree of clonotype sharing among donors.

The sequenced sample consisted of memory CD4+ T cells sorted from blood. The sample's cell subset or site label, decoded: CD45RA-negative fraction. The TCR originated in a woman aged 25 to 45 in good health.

The DNA reads TGCGCCAGCAGCCAAGATTTCACTAGCGGGAGTATGAATGAGCAGTTCTTC. It is translated as CASSQDFTSGSMNEQFF. Rearrangement joined TRBV4-1 to TRBJ2-1; 11 bases in the middle match TRBD2. Inclusive of the bounding cysteine and phenylalanine, the CDR3 is 17 residues long. The kept DNA is CDR3 alone, 51 bases in frame from the first base. V loses 0 bases at its end and J loses 7 bases; junction bases beyond the gene matches: 8. The germline V gene specifies MGHRA as CDR1 and YSYEKL as CDR2.